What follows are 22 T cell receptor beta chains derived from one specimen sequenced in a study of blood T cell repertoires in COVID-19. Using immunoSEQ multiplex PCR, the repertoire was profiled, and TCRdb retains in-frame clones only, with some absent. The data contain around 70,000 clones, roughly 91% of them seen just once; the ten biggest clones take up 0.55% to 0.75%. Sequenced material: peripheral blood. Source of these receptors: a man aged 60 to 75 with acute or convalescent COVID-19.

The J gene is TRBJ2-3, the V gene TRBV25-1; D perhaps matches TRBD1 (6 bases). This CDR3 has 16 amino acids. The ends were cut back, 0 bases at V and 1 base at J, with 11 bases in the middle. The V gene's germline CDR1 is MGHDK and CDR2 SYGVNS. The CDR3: CASSEYSGAGTDTQYF. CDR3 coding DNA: TGTGCCAGCAGTGAATATTCAGGGGCCGGCACAGATACGCAGTATTTT.

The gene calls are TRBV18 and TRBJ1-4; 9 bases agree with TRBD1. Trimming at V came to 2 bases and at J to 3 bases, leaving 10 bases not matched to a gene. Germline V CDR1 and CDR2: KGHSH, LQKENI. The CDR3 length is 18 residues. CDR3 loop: CASSPSTGGAGSNEKLFF. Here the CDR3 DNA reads TGTGCCAGCTCACCATCCACAGGGGGCGCGGGTTCTAATGAAAAACTGTTTTTT.

The CDR3 loop is CASSLHGQGAYEQYF. CDR3 nucleotide sequence: TGTGCCAGCAGCTTACATGGACAGGGGGCCTACGAGCAGTACTTC. The chain links TRBV7-3 to TRBJ2-7; TRBD1 matches 10 bases. In germline, CDR1 is SGHTA, CDR2 FQGTGA. The CDR3 is 15 amino acids. Trimming removed 2 bases from V and 2 bases from J; junction bases left unmatched: 3. Together with reference TRBV7-3 and TRBJ2-7, the CDR3 gives the full variable domain: GAGVSQTPSNKVTEKGKYVELRCDPISGHTALYWYRQSLGQGPEFLIYFQGTGAADDSGLPNDRFFAVRPEGSVSTLKIQRTERGDSAVYLCASSLHGQGAYEQYFGPGTRLTVT.

Here the CDR3 DNA reads TGTGCCAGCAGCATCGGGACTAGCCGCACAGATACGCAGTATTTT. Translated, it gives CASSIGTSRTDTQYF. The chain couples TRBV5-4 to TRBJ2-3, with 9 bases aligning to TRBD2. The CDR3 sequence is 15 residues long. Germline values: CDR1 SGHNT, CDR2 YYREEE (reference sequence). V gave up 4 bases and J gave up 1 base; unmatched junction bases: 4.

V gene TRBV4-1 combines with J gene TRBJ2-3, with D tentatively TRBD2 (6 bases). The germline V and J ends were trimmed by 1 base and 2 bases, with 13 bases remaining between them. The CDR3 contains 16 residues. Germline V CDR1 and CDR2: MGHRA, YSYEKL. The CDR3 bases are TGCGCCAGCAGCCAAGTCGTGGCGGGGTTCACAGATACGCAGTATTTT. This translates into CASSQVVAGFTDTQYF.

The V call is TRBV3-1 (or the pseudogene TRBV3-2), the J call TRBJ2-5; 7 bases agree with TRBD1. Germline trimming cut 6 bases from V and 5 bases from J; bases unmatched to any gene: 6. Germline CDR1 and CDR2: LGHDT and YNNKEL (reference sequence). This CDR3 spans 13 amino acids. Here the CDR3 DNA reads TGTGCCAGCAGGAACAGGGGAGTGGAGACCCAGTACTTC. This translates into CASRNRGVETQYF.

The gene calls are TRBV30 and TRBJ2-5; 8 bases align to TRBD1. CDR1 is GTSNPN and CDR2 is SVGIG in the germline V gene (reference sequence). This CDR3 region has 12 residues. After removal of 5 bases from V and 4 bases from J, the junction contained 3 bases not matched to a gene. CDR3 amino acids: CAWEQGGETQYF. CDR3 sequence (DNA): TGTGCCTGGGAACAGGGGGGAGAGACCCAGTACTTC.

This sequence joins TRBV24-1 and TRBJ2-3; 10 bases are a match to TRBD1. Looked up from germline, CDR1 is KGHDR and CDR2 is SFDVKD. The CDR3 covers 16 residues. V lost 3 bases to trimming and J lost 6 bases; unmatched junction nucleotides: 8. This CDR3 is CATSDPGQGSFDTQYF. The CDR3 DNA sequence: TGTGCCACCAGTGATCCGGGACAGGGGTCGTTCGATACGCAGTATTTT.

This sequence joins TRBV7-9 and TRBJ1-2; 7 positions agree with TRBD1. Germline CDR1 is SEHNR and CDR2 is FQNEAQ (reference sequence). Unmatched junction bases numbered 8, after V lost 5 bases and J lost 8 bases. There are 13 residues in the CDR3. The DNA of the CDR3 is TGTGCCAGCAGCCCCACAGGGGTCGGGGGCTACACCTTC. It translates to CASSPTGVGGYTF.

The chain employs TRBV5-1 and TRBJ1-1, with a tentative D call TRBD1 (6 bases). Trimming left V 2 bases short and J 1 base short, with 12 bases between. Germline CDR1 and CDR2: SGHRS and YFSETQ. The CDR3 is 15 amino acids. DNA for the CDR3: TGCGCCAGCAGCTTAGGCAGGGGCCCGAACACTGAAGCTTTCTTT. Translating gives CASSLGRGPNTEAFF.

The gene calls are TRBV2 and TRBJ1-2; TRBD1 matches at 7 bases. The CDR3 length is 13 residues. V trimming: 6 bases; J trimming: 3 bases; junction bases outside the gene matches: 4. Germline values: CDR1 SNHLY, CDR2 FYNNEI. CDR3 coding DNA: TGTGCCAGCAGCGCCGGGACAGACTATGGCTACACCTTC. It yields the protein CASSAGTDYGYTF.

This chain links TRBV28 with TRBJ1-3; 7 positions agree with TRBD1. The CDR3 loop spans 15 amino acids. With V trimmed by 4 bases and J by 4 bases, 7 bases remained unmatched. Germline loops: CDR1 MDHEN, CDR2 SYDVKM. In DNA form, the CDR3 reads TGTGCCAGCAGTTCGACAGGGTACGAAGGAAACACCATATATTTT. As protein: CASSSTGYEGNTIYF.

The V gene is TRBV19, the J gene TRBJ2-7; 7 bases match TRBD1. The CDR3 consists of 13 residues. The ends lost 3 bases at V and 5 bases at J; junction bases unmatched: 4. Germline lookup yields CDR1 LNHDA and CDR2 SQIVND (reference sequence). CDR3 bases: TGTGCCAGTAGTATTAACAGGGGCCACGAGCAGTACTTC. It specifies CASSINRGHEQYF.

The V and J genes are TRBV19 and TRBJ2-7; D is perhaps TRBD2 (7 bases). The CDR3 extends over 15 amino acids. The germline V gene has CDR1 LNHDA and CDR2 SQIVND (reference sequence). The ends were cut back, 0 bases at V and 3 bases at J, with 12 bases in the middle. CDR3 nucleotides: TGTGCCAGTAGTATAGATTCGGGGGGCCTCTACGAGCAGTACTTC. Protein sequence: CASSIDSGGLYEQYF. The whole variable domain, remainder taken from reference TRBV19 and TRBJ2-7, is DGGITQSPKYLFRKEGQNVTLSCEQNLNHDAMYWYRQDPGQGLRLIYYSQIVNDFQKGDIAEGYSVSREKKESFPLTVTSAQKNPTAFYLCASSIDSGGLYEQYFGPGTRLTVT.

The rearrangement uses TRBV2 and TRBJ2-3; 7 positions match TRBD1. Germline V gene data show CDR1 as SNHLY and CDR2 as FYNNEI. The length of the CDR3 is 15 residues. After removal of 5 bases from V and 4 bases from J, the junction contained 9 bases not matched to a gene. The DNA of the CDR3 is TGTGCCAGCAGTCCCTTGAGGCAGGGGGCAGATACGCAGTATTTT. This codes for CASSPLRQGADTQYF.

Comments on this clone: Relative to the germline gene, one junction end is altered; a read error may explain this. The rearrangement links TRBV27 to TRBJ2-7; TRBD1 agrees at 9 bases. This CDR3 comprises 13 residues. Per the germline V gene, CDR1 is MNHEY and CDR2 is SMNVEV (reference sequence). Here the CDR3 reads CASSGTGPKDIKF. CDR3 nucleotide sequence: TGTGCCAGCAGTGGGACAGGGCCCAAGGATATAAAATTC.

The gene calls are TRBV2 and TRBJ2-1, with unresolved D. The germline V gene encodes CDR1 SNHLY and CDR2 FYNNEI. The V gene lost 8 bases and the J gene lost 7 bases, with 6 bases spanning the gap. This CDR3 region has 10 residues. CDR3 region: CASGQNEQFF. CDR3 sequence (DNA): TGTGCCAGCGGTCAGAATGAGCAGTTCTTC.

CDR3 region: CASTFGGADSTNEKLFF. The CDR3 DNA reads TGTGCCAGCACTTTTGGCGGGGCCGACTCAACTAATGAAAAACTGTTTTTT. The chain uses TRBV28 and TRBJ1-4, with D tentatively TRBD1 (5 bases). Trimming cost V 7 bases and J 0 bases, with 18 bases left between them. Germline V gives CDR1 MDHEN, CDR2 SYDVKM. This CDR3 comprises 17 residues.

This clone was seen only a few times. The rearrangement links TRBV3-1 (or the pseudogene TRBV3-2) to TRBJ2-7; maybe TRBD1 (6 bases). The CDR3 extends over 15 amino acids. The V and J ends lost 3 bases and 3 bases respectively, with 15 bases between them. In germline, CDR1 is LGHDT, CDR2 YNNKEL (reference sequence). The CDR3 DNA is TGTGCCAGCAGCCAGAACCCGGGACACTTCTACGAGCAGTACTTC. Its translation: CASSQNPGHFYEQYF.

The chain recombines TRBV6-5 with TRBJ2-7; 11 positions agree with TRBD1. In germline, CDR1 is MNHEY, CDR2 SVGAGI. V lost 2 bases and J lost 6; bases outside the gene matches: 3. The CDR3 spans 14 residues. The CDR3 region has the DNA TGTGCCAGCAGTTACGATGGGACAGGGGGCGAGCAGTACTTC. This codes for CASSYDGTGGEQYF.

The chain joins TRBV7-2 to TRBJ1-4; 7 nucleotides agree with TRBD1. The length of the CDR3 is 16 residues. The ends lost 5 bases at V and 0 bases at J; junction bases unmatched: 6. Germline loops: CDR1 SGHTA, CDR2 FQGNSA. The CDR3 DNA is TGTGCCAGCAGCACGGACAGGACTGCAACTAATGAAAAACTGTTTTTT. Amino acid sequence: CASSTDRTATNEKLFF.

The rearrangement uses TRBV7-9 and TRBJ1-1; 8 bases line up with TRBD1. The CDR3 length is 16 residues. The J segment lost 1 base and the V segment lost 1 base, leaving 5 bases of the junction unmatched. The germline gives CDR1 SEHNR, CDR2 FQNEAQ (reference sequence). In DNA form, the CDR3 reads TGTGCCAGCAGCTTAGGAATAGGACAGGGGAACACTGAAGCTTTCTTT. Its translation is CASSLGIGQGNTEAFF. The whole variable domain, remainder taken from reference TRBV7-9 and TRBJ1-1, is DTGVSQNPRHKITKRGQNVTFRCDPISEHNRLYWYRQTLGQGPEFLTYFQNEAQLEKSRLLSDRFSAERPKGSFSTLEIQRTEQGDSAMYLCASSLGIGQGNTEAFFGQGTRLTVV.